This record covers a single T cell receptor (beta chain). These data belong to a study of cytomegalovirus exposure and HLA in healthy donors. The CDR3 is 12 residues long. V lost 1 base to trimming and J lost 8 bases; unmatched junction nucleotides: 3. Germline CDR1 SQVTM, CDR2 ANQGSEA. The study ran its PCR with 60 Vbeta and 13 Jbeta primers. TCRdb's table, derived via immunoSEQ multiplex PCR, lists solely in-frame clones and lacks some. The table includes 150,000 to 160,000 clones, 82% detected once. The sequenced sample was PBMCs. The chain recombines TRBV29-1 with TRBJ1-2; 8 bases agree with TRBD1. The sequence was obtained from a woman between 45 and 65 years old in good health and CMV-seropositive. The CDR3 bases are TGCAGCGTTGAAGTGGACAGGGACGGCTACACCTTC. This encodes CSVEVDRDGYTF.